This T cell receptor beta chain was sequenced in a study of PD-1 blockade in classical Hodgkin lymphoma. General observations from the study: By C4D1 there was a significant rise in CD4+ TCR diversity but not in CD8+ TCR diversity. Relapsed/refractory patients reportedly had the lowest baseline TCR diversity, below newly diagnosed patients, who were below healthy donors.

Note on this clone: No antigen is known for it.

With no exception, relapse followed autologous stem cell transplantation in all patients, and brentuximab vedotin exposure varied. Negative magnetic selection isolated CD4+ T cells from thawed PBMCs. Reported best responses ranged across complete response, partial response or progressive disease. Some clones are missing from TCRdb's copy, which holds only in-frame ones; the method was immunoSEQ multiplex PCR. The table lists about 13,000 clones, 90% of them singletons, with 0.4% to 0.5% in the top ten. Losses at the gene ends were 5 bases for V and 0 bases for J; bases not matched to a gene: 7. This CDR3 comprises 15 residues. In germline, CDR1 is MNHGY, CDR2 SAAAGT.

Material: CD4+ T cells from blood, obtained at baseline. The chain employs TRBV6-8 and TRBJ2-7, with TRBD1 matching over 7 bases. The receptor's source is a human donor with classical Hodgkin lymphoma. The CDR3 DNA reads as TGTGCCAGCAGTCACGGGACAGCAGACTCCTACGAGCAGTACTTC. Translation gives CASSHGTADSYEQYF.